In this sample, the clone carrying this TCR beta chain turned up a few times. Germline V gene lookup returns CDR1 LGHNA and CDR2 YNFKEQ. This CDR3 comprises 15 residues. J gave up 6 bases and V 5 bases, and 13 bases lay outside the gene matches. This specimen comes from a study of blood T cells in healthy people across ages. The total RNA that was extracted per sample amounted to at least 5 micrograms. Together with a sample-barcoded 5' primer, a J-beta primer mix was included in a second PCR lasting about 7 to 12 cycles. One entry per CDR3 protein results from TCRdb running MiXCR on the 5' RACE reads. The sample includes 920,000 or so distinct CDR3 sequences, less than 50% seen only once; the top ten take under 20%.

The source of this sequence is a woman in her sixties or seventies in good health. Sequenced sample: blood. J is TRBJ2-7 and V is TRBV4-2; TRBD1 agrees at 7 bases. The CDR3 region is CASSAGPGTVGEQYF. The CDR3 nucleotides read TGTGCCAGCAGCGCAGGGCCCGGGACAGTGGGCGAGCAGTACTTC.